This T cell receptor (beta chain) originates from a study of ipilimumab plus nivolumab after autologous stem cell transplantation. V was pared by 8 bases and J by 2 bases, with 28 bases between. The germline gives CDR1 KGHSH, CDR2 LQKENI. The CDR3 loop spans 18 amino acids. Here immunoSEQ multiplex PCR was the method, and the copy in TCRdb shows in-frame clones only, minus some. Of about 4,800 clones listed, about 62% are singletons. This receptor was obtained from a male donor with multiple myeloma. This chain uses TRBV18 with TRBJ2-7; D possibly uses TRBD1 or TRBD2 (7 bases each). Sequenced material: PBMCs, taken in a trial of ipilimumab plus nivolumab as post-transplant consolidation. The DNA for the CDR3 is TGTGCCAGCACATCTGGACTAGGGGGCGCGGCGTTCCCCTACGAGCAGTACTTC. Its protein is CASTSGLGGAAFPYEQYF.